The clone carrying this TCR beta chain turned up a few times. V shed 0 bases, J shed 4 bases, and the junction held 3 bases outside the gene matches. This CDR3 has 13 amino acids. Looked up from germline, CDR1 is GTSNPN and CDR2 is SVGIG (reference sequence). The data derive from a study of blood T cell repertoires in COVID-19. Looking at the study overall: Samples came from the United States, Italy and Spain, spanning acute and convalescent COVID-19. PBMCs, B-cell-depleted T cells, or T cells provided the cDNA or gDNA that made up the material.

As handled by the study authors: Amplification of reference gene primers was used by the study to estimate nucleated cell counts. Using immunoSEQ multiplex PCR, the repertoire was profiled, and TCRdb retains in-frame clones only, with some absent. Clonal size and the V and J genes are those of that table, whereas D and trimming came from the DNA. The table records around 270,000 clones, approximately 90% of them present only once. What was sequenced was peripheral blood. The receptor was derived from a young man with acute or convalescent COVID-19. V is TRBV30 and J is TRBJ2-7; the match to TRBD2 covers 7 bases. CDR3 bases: TGTGCCTGGAGTGTGGGGGAGGGTTACGAGCAGTACTTC. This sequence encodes CAWSVGEGYEQYF.